This T cell receptor beta chain was documented in a study of read filtering for tumor transcriptome and immune sequencing. Study-level results: About 81.9% of IR-seq clonotypes had a single read, yet these held around 3.3% of reads.

This clonotype was detected only a few times. Antigen specificity is unknown. Molecular barcoded adaptors covering alpha/delta and beta/gamma chains were used on about 390 ng RNA. MiXCR, applied by TCRdb to the reads, yields one record per CDR3 protein. The sample records fewer than 150,000 distinct CDR3 sequences, approximately 12% being singletons. Germline V gene sequence: CDR1 SGDLS, CDR2 YYNGEE. V lost 0 bases, J lost 0 bases, and 4 bases lay in between. The CDR3 has 14 amino acids. This clonotype was sampled from a donor at least 40 years old with multiple myeloma. The sample taken for sequencing was a population of CD138-negative cells sorted from bone marrow. The V gene is TRBV9, the J gene TRBJ1-3, with unresolved D. Written as DNA, the CDR3 is TGTGCCAGCAGCGTAGTACCCTCTGGAAACACCATATATTTT. Amino acids: CASSVVPSGNTIYF.